The 17 T cell receptor beta chains in this list originate from one sample, sequenced in a study of OX40 agonist ivuxolimab in advanced cancers. Sequencing was performed with immunoSEQ multiplex PCR; in TCRdb, only in-frame clones are kept and a portion is missing. The sample carries some 54,000 clones, nearly 80% recorded once. The material sequenced was CD4+ or CD8+ T cells sorted from blood, taken in a trial of the OX40 agonist ivuxolimab. The source is an adult with an advanced solid tumor such as melanoma, head and neck, liver or kidney cancer.

This clone has only one observation. This chain uses TRBV10-1 with TRBJ2-7; D is perhaps TRBD2 (6 bases). The germline gives CDR1 WNHNN, CDR2 SYGVQD (reference sequence). The CDR3 has 13 amino acids. The V end lost 4 bases, the J end lost 2 bases, and 9 bases lay between the germline ends. This CDR3 reads CASSVRGTYEQYF. The CDR3 region has the DNA TGCGCCAGCAGTGTTCGGGGGACCTACGAGCAGTACTTC.

The genes are TRBV11-2 and TRBJ2-7; no reliable D call. V was pared by 5 bases and J by 9 bases, with 14 bases between. Germline V gene lookup returns CDR1 SGHAT and CDR2 FQNNGV. This CDR3 spans 12 amino acids. This CDR3 reads CASSHSAAWQYF. As DNA, the CDR3 is TGTGCCAGCAGCCATTCTGCCGCGTGGCAGTACTTC.

This chain uses TRBV27 with TRBJ2-3, with TRBD2 identical over 7 bases. Germline CDR1 is MNHEY and CDR2 is SMNVEV (reference sequence). V shed 6 bases and J 8 bases; nucleotides not matched to a gene: 14. The CDR3 has 15 residues. CDR3 coding DNA: TGTGCCAGCAGACTTCTCCAGGGAGGGATGGGTACGCAGTATTTT. It specifies CASRLLQGGMGTQYF.

This chain connects TRBV5-8 to TRBJ2-3; a weak D match, TRBD2 (5 bases). Trimming took 1 base from V and 3 from J, leaving 15 bases between them. Germline V gives CDR1 SGHTS, CDR2 YDEGEE. This CDR3 is 16 amino acids long. CDR3 loop: CASSLSLWGETDTQYF. The CDR3, as DNA: TGTGCCAGCAGCTTGTCCCTTTGGGGAGAGACAGATACGCAGTATTTT.

The gene calls are TRBV10-3 and TRBJ1-1; D unresolved. This CDR3 comprises 12 residues. Per germline, CDR1 ENHRY and CDR2 SYGVKD. Trimming took 10 bases from V and 1 from J, leaving 10 bases between them. The CDR3 nucleotides are TGTGCCACGCGGGCTAGGAACACTGAAGCTTTCTTT. It encodes CATRARNTEAFF.

The chain is built from TRBV28 and TRBJ1-1, with D possibly matching TRBD1 (6 bases). The CDR3 covers 12 residues. The V gene lost 6 bases and the J gene lost 7 bases, with 12 bases spanning the gap. Germline values: CDR1 MDHEN, CDR2 SYDVKM. CDR3 in DNA: TGTGCCAGCAGGATCGACAGGCTTGAAGCTTTCTTT. Translating gives CASRIDRLEAFF.

The chain links TRBV11-1 to TRBJ2-7, with a weak D call TRBD1 (6 bases). Per germline, CDR1 SGHAT and CDR2 FQDESV (reference sequence). Trimming took 5 bases from V and 2 from J, leaving 13 bases between them. The length of the CDR3 is 14 residues. The CDR3 reads CASSARDNPYEQYF. The CDR3 DNA is TGTGCCAGCAGCGCCCGGGACAATCCCTACGAGCAGTACTTC.

The chain carries TRBV28 and TRBJ2-2; D is unresolved. Germline-derived CDR1 and CDR2 are MDHEN and SYDVKM. V gave up 3 bases and J gave up 4 bases, with 6 bases separating them. This CDR3 comprises 13 residues. The DNA of the CDR3 is TGTGCCAGCAGTTTCTTGGCCACCGGGGAGCTGTTTTTT. Translation: CASSFLATGELFF.

This chain uses TRBV4-1 with TRBJ1-6; D call uncertain. The V gene's germline CDR1 is MGHRA and CDR2 YSYEKL. The CDR3 length is 19 residues. Trimming shortened V by 0 bases and J by 0 bases, and 15 bases separated the two germline ends. The CDR3 DNA sequence: TGCGCCAGCAGCCAAGATTTTGCGGCACAAAGCTCCTATAATTCACCCCTCCACTTT. This codes for CASSQDFAAQSSYNSPLHF.

The chain recombines TRBV4-2 with TRBJ1-3, with D perhaps TRBD1 (6 bases). This CDR3 is 13 amino acids long. The V end was cut by 1 base, the J end by 7 bases, with 8 bases between. Germline assignment: CDR1 LGHNA and CDR2 YNFKEQ. CDR3 protein: CASSQGGANTIYF. The CDR3 DNA reads TGTGCCAGCAGCCAAGGGGGGGCTAACACCATATATTTT.

Only a few counts were recorded for this clone. This rearrangement joins TRBV19 to TRBJ1-1, with 9 nucleotides matching TRBD1. Losses at the gene ends were 5 bases for V and 11 bases for J; bases not matched to a gene: 6. This CDR3 has 12 amino acids. CDR1 is LNHDA and CDR2 is SQIVND in the germline V gene (reference sequence). CDR3 coding DNA: TGTGCCAGTAGTGTCACAGGGGGCGCGGCTTTCTTT. This codes for CASSVTGGAAFF.

The chain joins TRBV27 to TRBJ2-5; D is unclear. Near its end, the DNA agrees better with TRBJ2-7, so the J call may be wrong. The V gene's germline CDR1 is MNHEY and CDR2 SMNVEV (reference sequence). The CDR3 runs to 15 residues. The CDR3 here is CASSLYARPFYEQYF. The CDR3 coding sequence is TGTGCCAGCAGTTTATATGCCAGACCTTTCTACGAGCAGTACTTC.

The rearrangement joins TRBV30 to TRBJ2-7; D gene unclear. Germline assignment: CDR1 GTSNPN and CDR2 SVGIG (reference sequence). The CDR3 extends over 14 amino acids. Trimming took off 0 bases at V and 5 bases at J, with 14 bases between the two ends. The CDR3 DNA is TGTGCCTGGAGTGTTGTTGGGTTCATCCACGAGCAGTACTTC. Residues: CAWSVVGFIHEQYF.

The chain uses TRBV6-1 and TRBJ2-5; 7 positions match TRBD1. Germline values: CDR1 MNHNS, CDR2 SASEGT. V lost 7 bases and J lost 1; bases outside the gene matches: 9. The CDR3 loop spans 15 amino acids. The CDR3 coding sequence is TGTGCCAGCATTCCAGCCCGGACAGGCCAAGAGACCCAGTACTTC. Its protein is CASIPARTGQETQYF.

CDR3 bases: TGTGCCAGCAGCTTAGGGGGAGTATTAAACTATGGCTACACCTTC. Translation: CASSLGGVLNYGYTF. V gene TRBV7-6 combines with J gene TRBJ1-2; D is undetermined. Trimming took 1 base from V and 2 from J, leaving 11 bases between them. This CDR3 has 15 amino acids. Germline V gene lookup returns CDR1 SGHVS and CDR2 FNYEAQ. The variable domain in full, completed from reference TRBV7-6 and TRBJ1-2, reads GAGVSQSPRYKVTKRGQDVALRCDPISGHVSLYWYRQALGQGPEFLTYFNYEAQQDKSGLPNDRFSAERPEGSISTLTIQRTEQRDSAMYRCASSLGGVLNYGYTFGSGTRLTVV.

J is TRBJ1-5 and V is TRBV12-5; a possible D gene is TRBD1 (6 bases). This CDR3 has 15 amino acids. Germline CDR1 is LGHNT and CDR2 is FRNRAP. V was trimmed by 5 bases and J by 1 base, leaving 12 bases between them. CDR3 region: CASGGTGRSNQPQHF. The DNA of the CDR3 is TGTGCTAGTGGTGGAACAGGGAGAAGCAATCAGCCCCAGCATTTT.

By proportion, this clone is medium-sized (0.01 to 0.1%). The genes are TRBV11-2 and TRBJ2-7, with a tentative D call TRBD1 (6 bases). The CDR3 consists of 15 residues. V was trimmed by 1 base and J by 5 bases, leaving 15 bases between them. Germline V gene lookup returns CDR1 SGHAT and CDR2 FQNNGV. The CDR3 spells CASSLVTGFTHEQYF. CDR3 sequence (DNA): TGTGCCAGCAGCTTAGTTACAGGGTTTACCCACGAGCAGTACTTC.